This TCR beta chain is drawn from a study of memory CD4+ T cells and cytomegalovirus serostatus. Study processing details: Out-of-frame sequences were removed, leaving roughly 2,200,000 distinct TCRbeta sequences. TCRdb keeps only in-frame clones here, not all; method: immunoSEQ multiplex PCR. That table is the source of V, J and clone size, and D and trimming were worked out from the DNA. The sample shows about 92,000 clones, roughly 80% of them seen only once. Germline CDR1 and CDR2: LGHNA and YNFKEQ. The CDR3 is 15 amino acids. Trimming left V 0 bases short and J 2 bases short, with 8 bases between. Single viable CD3+CD4+CD8-CD45RO+ cells were sorted as the memory CD4+ T cells.

The specimen sequenced was memory CD4+ T cells from blood. The receptor was derived from an adult in good health and CMV-seropositive. This chain links TRBV4-2 with TRBJ1-5, with D unclear. CDR3 coding DNA: TGTGCCAGCAGCCAAGAAGGCCAGCGCAATCAGCCCCAGCATTTT. Translating gives CASSQEGQRNQPQHF.